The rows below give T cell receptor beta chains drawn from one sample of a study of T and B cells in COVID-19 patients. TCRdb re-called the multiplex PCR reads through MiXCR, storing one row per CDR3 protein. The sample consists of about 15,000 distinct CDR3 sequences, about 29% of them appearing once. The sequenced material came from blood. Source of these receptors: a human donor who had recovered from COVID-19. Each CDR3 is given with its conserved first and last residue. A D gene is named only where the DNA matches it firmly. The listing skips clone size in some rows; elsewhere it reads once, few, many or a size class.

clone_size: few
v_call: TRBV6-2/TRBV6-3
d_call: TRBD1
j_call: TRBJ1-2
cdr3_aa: CASSHLGQGNYGYTF
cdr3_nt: TGTGCCAGCAGTCACTTGGGACAGGGAAACTATGGCTACACCTTC

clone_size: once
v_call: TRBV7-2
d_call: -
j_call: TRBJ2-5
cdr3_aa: CASSAGPGETQYF
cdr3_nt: TGTGCCAGCAGCGCCGGACCTGGGGAGACCCAGTACTTC

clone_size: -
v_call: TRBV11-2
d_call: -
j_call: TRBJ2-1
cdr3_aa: CASSFRPGTSPGNEQFF
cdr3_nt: TGTGCCAGCAGCTTCCGCCCCGGGACTTCACCGGGAAATGAGCAGTTCTTC

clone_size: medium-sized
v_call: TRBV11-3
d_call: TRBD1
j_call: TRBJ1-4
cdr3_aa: CASSPGTVNEKLFF
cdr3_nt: TGTGCCAGCAGCCCCGGGACAGTGAATGAAAAACTGTTTTTT

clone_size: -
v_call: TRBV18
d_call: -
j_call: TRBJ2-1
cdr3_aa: CASSPAPMSDEQFF
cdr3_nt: TGTGCCAGCTCACCAGCTCCAATGTCAGATGAGCAGTTCTTC

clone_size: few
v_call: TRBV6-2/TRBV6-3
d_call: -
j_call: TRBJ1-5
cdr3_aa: CASGSLTPQHF
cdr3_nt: TGTGCCAGCGGATCATTGACGCCCCAGCATTTT

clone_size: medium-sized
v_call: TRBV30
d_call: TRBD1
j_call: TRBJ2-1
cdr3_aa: CAWSPSTGRFF
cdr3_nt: TGTGCCTGGAGCCCTTCGACAGGGCGATTCTTC

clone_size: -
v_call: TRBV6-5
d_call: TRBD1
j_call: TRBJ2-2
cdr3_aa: CASSDRTGSARELFF
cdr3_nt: TGTGCCAGCAGTGACCGGACAGGGTCGGCCAGGGAGCTGTTTTTT

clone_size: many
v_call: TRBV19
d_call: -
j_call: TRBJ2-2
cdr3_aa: CASSMGARNTGELFF
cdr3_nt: TGTGCCAGTAGTATGGGCGCCAGGAACACCGGGGAGCTGTTTTTT

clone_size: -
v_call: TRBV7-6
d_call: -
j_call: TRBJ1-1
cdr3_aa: CASSFLGTEAFF
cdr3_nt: TGTGCCAGCAGCTTCCTGGGCACTGAAGCTTTCTTT

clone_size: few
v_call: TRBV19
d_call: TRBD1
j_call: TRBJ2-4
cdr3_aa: CASSTVDRVLAKNIQYF
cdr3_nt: TGTGCCAGTAGTACGGTTGACAGGGTTCTAGCCAAAAACATTCAGTACTTC

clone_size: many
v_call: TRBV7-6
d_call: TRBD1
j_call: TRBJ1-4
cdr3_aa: CASSTLYGQGNEKLFF
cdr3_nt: TGTGCCAGCAGCACGCTGTATGGACAGGGGAATGAAAAACTGTTTTTT

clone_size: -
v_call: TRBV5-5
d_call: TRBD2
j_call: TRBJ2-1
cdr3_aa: CASSPGTSGLRTYNEQFF
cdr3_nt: TGTGCCAGCAGCCCCGGGACTAGCGGGCTTCGAACCTACAATGAGCAGTTCTTC

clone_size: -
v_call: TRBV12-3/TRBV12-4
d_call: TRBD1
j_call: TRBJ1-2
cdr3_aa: CASSSGWTGAVGYTF
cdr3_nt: TGTGCCAGCAGCTCGGGATGGACAGGGGCGGTTGGCTACACCTTC

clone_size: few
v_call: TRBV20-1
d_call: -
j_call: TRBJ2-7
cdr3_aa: CSANLGGSTYEQYF
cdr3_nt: TGCAGTGCCAACCTTGGGGGGAGTACTTACGAGCAGTACTTC

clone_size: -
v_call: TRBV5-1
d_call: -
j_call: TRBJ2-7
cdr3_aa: CASSYRAQQYF
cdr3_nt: TGCGCCAGCAGCTACAGGGCCCAGCAGTACTTC

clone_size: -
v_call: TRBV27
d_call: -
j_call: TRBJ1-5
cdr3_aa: CASSLSSAGVGNQPQHF
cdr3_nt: TGTGCCAGCAGTTTATCGTCGGCAGGGGTCGGCAATCAGCCCCAGCATTTT

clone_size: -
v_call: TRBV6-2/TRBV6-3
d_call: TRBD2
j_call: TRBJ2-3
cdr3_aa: CASSFRGGGTDTQYF
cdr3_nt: TGTGCCAGCAGTTTCCGGGGGGGGGGCACAGATACGCAGTATTTT

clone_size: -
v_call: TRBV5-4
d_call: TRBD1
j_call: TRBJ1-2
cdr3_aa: CASSRLGTDYGYTF
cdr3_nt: TGTGCCAGCAGCCGCCTCGGGACAGACTATGGCTACACCTTC

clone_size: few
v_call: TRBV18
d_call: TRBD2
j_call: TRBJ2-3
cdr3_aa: CASSPSGTHTDTQYF
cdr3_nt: TGTGCCAGCTCACCTAGCGGGACCCATACAGATACGCAGTATTTT

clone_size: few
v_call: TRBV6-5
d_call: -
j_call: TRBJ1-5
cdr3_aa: CASRRQEGNQPQHF
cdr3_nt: TGTGCCAGCAGGCGACAGGAAGGCAATCAGCCCCAGCATTTT

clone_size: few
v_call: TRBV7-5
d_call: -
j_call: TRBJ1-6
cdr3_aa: CISVSEALMDRSSPLHF
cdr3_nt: -

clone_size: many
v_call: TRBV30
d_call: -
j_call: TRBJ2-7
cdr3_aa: CAWGGDYEQYF
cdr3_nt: TGTGCCTGGGGAGGGGATTACGAGCAGTACTTC

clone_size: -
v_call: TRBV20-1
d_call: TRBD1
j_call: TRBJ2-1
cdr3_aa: CSAKTGENHNEQFF
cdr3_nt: TGCAGTGCCAAAACAGGGGAGAACCACAATGAGCAGTTCTTC

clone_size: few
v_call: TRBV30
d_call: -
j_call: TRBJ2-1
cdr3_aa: CAWGFLGVGNEQFF
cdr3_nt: TGTGCCTGGGGATTTCTAGGGGTTGGCAATGAGCAGTTCTTC

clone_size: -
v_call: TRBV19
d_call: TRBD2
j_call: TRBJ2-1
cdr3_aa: CASGFLAGVPYNEQFF
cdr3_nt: TGTGCCAGTGGATTTCTAGCGGGAGTCCCCTACAATGAGCAGTTCTTC

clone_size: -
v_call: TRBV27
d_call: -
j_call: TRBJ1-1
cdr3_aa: CASSDAVGGWGEAFF
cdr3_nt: TGTGCCAGCAGTGATGCGGTGGGGGGATGGGGTGAAGCTTTCTTT

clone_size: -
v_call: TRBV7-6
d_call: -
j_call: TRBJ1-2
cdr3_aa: CASSLGRGANYGYTF
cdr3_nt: TGTGCCAGCAGCTTAGGTCGGGGGGCCAACTATGGCTACACCTTC

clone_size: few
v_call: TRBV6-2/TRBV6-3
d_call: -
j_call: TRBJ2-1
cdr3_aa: CASSARDSFDNEQFF
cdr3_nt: TGTGCCAGCAGTGCTAGGGATAGCTTCGACAATGAGCAGTTCTTC

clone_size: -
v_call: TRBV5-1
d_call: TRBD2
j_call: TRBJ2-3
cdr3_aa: CASSFGTSDTQYF
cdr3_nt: TGCGCCAGCAGCTTCGGGACTAGCGATACGCAGTATTTT

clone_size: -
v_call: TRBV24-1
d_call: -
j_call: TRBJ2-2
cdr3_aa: CATSARISGELFF
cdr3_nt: TGTGCCACCAGTGCCAGAATATCGGGGGAGCTGTTTTTT

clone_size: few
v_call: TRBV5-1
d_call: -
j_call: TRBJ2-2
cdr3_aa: CASSRPGLKPGELFF
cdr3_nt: TGCGCCAGCAGCCGGCCGGGTCTGAAACCGGGGGAGCTGTTTTTT

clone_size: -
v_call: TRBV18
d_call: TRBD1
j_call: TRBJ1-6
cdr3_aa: CASSPRDRVNSPLHF
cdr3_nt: TGTGCCAGCTCACCCCGGGACAGGGTTAATTCACCCCTCCACTTT

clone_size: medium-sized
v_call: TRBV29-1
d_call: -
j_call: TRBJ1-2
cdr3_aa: CSVEVGQGLKGYTF
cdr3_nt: TGCAGCGTTGAAGTCGGCCAGGGCCTTAAGGGCTACACCTTC

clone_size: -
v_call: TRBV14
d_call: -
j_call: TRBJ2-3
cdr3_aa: CASSRAVSDTQYF
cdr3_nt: TGTGCCAGCAGCAGAGCGGTCTCAGATACGCAGTATTTT

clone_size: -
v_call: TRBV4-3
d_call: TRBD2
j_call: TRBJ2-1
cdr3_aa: CASSQDGGRTYNEQFF
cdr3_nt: TGCGCCAGCAGCCAAGACGGCGGGAGGACCTACAATGAGCAGTTCTTC

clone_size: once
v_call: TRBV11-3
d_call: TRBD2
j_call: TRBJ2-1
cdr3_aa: CVSRQLGGGGRADEQFF
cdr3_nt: TGTGTCAGCAGACAACTAGGGGGCGGCGGGAGGGCCGATGAGCAGTTCTTC

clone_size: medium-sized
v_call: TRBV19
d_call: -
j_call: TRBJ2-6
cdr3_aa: CASSIQGRAGANVLTF
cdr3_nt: TGTGCCAGTAGTATACAGGGTAGAGCTGGGGCCAACGTCCTGACTTTC

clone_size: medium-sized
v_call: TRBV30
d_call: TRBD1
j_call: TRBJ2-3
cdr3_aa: CAWRSGQGRGNTQYF
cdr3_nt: TGTGCCTGGAGATCGGGACAGGGGCGTGGAAATACGCAGTATTTT

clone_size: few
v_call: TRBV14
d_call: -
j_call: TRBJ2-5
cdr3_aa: CASSARDTLLETQYF
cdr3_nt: TGTGCCAGCAGCGCCCGGGACACCCTTCTCGAGACCCAGTACTTC

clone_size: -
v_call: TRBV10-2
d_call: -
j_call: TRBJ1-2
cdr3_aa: CASSDKGLSGGLNYGYTF
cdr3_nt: TGCGCCAGCAGTGATAAGGGTCTGAGTGGAGGGTTGAACTATGGCTACACCTTC

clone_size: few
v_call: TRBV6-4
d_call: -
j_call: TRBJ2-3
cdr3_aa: CASSVTHLVTDTQYF
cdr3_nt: TGTGCCAGCAGTGTGACTCATCTGGTGACAGATACGCAGTATTTT

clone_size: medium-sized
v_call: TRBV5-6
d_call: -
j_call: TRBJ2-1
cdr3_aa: CASQGADNEQFF
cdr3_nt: TGTGCCAGCCAAGGGGCTGACAATGAGCAGTTCTTC

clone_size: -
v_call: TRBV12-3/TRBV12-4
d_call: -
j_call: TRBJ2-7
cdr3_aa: CARSLGYEQYF
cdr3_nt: TGTGCCAGAAGTTTGGGGTACGAGCAGTACTTC

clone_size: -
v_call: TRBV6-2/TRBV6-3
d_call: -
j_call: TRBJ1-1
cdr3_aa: CASRSGDKVGRAFF
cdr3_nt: TGTGCCAGCAGGTCCGGGGACAAGGTCGGGCGAGCTTTCTTT

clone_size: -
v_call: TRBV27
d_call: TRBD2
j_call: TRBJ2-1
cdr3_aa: CASSLLAGGRNEQFF
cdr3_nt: TGTGCCAGCAGTCTACTAGCGGGAGGGAGAAATGAGCAGTTCTTC

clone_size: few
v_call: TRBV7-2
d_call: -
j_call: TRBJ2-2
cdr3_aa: CASSLWLGTGELFF
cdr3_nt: TGTGCCAGCAGCTTATGGTTAGGGACCGGGGAGCTGTTTTTT

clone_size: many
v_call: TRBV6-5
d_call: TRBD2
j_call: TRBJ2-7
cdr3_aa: CASSYTSGSFKNEQYF
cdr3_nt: TGTGCCAGCAGTTACACTAGCGGGAGTTTCAAGAACGAGCAGTACTTC

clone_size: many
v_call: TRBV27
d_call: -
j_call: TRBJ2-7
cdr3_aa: CASSQSGYEQYF
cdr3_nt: TGTGCCAGCAGTCAAAGCGGTTACGAGCAGTACTTC

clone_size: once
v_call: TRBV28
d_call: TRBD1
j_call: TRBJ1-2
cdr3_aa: CASRINRGTGGYTF
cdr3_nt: TGTGCCAGCAGGATAAACAGGGGGACGGGAGGCTACACCTTC

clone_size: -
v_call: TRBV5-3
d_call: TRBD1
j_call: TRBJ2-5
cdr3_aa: CASSYVTQGRGETQYF
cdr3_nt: TGCGCCAGCAGCTATGTCACACAGGGGCGCGGGGAGACCCAGTACTTC

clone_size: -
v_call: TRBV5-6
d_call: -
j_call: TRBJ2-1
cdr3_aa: CASSFLSFKQFF
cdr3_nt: TGTGCCAGCAGCTTCCTCAGCTTTAAGCAGTTCTTC

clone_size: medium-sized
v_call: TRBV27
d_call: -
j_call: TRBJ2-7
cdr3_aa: CASSGSREQYF
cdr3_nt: TGTGCCAGCAGTGGGTCGAGAGAGCAGTACTTC

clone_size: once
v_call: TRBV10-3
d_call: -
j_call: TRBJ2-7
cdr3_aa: CAISETRSGGVTTYEQYF
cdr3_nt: TGTGCCATCAGTGAGACCAGGAGTGGCGGGGTAACTACCTACGAGCAGTACTTC